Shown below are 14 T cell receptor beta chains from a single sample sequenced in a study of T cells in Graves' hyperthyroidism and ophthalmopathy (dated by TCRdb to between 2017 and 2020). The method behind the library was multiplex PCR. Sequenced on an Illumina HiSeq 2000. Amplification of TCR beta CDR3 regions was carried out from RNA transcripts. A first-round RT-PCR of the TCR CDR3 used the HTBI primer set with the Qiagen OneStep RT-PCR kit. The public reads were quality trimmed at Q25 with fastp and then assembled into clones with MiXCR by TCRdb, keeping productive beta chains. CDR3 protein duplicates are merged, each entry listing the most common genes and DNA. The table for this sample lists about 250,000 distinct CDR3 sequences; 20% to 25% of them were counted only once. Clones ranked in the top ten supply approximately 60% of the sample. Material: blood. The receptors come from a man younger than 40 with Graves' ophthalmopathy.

The CDR3 region is CASSIDRAREQFF. The CDR3 DNA is TGTGCCAGTAGTATAGATAGAGCCAGAGAGCAGTTCTTC. The rearrangement links TRBV19 to TRBJ2-1, with D unclear. V gave up 0 bases and J gave up 10 bases, with 10 bases separating them. The CDR3 has 13 residues. Looked up from germline, CDR1 is LNHDA and CDR2 is SQIVND (reference sequence).

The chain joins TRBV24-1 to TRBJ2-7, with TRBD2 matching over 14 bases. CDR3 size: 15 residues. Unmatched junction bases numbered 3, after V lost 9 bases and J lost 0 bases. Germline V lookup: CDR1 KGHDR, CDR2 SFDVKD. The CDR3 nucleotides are TGTGCCACCCAAGGGACTAGCGGGAGCTCCTACGAGCAGTACTTC. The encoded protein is CATQGTSGSSYEQYF.

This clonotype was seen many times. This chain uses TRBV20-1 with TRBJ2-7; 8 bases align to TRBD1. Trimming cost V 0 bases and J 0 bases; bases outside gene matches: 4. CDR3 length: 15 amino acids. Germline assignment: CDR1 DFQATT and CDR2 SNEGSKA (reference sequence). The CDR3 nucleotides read TGCAGTGCTAGAGATGGACAGGGCTACTCCTACGAGCAGTACTTC. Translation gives CSARDGQGYSYEQYF.

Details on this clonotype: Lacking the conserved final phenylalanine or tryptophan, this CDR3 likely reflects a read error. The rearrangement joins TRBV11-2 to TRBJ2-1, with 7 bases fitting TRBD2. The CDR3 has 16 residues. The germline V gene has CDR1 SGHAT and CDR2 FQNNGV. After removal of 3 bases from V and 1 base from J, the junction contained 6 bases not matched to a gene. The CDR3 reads CASSFSTSRSYNEQFL. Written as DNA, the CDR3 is TGTGCCAGCAGCTTCTCGACTAGCAGGTCCTACAATGAGCAGTTCCTC.

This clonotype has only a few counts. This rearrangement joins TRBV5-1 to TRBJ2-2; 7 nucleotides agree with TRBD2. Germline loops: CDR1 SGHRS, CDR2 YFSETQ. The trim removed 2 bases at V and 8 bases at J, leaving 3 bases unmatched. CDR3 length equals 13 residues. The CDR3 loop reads CASSFREEGELFF. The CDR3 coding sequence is TGCGCCAGCAGCTTTCGGGAGGAGGGGGAGCTGTTTTTT. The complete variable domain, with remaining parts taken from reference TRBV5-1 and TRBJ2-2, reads KAGVTQTPRYLIKTRGQQVTLSCSPISGHRSVSWYQQTPGQGLQFLFEYFSETQRNKGNFPGRFSGRQFSNSRSEMNVSTLELGDSALYLCASSFREEGELFFGEGSRLTVL.

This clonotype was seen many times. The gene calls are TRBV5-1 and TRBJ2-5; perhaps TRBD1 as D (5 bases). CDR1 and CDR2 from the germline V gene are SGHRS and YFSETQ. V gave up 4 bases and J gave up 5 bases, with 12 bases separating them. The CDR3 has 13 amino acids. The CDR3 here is CASSTGHGETQYF. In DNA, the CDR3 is TGCGCCAGCAGCACCGGACACGGGGAGACCCAGTACTTC.

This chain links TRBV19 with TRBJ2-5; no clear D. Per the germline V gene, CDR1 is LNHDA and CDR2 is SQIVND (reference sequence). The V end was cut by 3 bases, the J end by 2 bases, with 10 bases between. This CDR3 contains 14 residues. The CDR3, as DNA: TGTGCCAGTAGTATCGGGCAGCCTCAAGAGACCCAGTACTTC. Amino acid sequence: CASSIGQPQETQYF.

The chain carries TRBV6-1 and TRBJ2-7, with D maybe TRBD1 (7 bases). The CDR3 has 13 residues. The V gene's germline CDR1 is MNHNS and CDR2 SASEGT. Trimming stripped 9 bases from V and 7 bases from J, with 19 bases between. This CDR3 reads CASWTGGLREQYF. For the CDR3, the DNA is TGTGCCAGTTGGACAGGAGGGTTGAGGGAGCAGTACTTC.

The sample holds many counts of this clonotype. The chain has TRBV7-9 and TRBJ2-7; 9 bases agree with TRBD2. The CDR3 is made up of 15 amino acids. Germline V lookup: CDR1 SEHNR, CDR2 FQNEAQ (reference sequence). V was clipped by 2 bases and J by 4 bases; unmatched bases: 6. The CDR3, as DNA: TGTGCCAGCAGCTTAAGGCTAGCGGGATCTTACGAGCAGTACTTC. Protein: CASSLRLAGSYEQYF.

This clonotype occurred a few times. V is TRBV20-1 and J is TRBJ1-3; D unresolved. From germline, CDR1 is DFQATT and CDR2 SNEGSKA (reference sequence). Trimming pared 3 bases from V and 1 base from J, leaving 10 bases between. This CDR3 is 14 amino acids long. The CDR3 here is CSASGLRSGNTIYF. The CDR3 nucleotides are TGCAGTGCTAGTGGACTCCGATCTGGAAACACCATATATTTT.

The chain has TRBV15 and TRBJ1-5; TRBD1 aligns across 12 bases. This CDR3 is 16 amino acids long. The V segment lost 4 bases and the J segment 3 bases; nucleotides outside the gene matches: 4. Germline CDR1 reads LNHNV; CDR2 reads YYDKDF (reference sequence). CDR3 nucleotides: TGTGCCACCAGCACAAAGGGACAGGGGGCCAATCAGCCCCAGCATTTT. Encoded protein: CATSTKGQGANQPQHF.

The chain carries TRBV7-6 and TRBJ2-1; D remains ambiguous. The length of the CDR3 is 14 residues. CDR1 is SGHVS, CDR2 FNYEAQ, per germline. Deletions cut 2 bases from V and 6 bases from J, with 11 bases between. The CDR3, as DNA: TGTGCCAGCAGCTTACTGGCTAGTCCCAATGAGCAGTTCTTC. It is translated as CASSLLASPNEQFF.

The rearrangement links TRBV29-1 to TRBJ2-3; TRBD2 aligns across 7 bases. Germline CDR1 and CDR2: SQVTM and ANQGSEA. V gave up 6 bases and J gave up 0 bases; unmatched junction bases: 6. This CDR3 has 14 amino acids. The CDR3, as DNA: TGCAGCGTAGCAAGCGGGACTAGCACAGATACGCAGTATTTT. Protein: CSVASGTSTDTQYF.

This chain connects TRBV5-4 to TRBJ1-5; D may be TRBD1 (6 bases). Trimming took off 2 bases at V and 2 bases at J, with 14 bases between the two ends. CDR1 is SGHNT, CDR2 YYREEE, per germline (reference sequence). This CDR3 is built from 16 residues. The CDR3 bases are TGTGCCAGCAGCTTTTCTAGCAGGGGTGGCAATCAGCCCCAGCATTTT. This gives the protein CASSFSSRGGNQPQHF.